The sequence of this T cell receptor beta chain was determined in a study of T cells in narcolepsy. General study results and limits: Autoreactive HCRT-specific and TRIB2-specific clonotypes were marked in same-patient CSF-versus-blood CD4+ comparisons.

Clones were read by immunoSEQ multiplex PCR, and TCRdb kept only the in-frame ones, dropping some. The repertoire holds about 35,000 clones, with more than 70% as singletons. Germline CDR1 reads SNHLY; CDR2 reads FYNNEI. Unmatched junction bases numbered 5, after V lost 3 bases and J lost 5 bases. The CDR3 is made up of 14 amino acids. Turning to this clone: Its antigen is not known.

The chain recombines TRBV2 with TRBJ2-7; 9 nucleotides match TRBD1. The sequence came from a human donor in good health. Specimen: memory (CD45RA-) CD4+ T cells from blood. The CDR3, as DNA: TGTGCCAGCAGTGAGGGGACAGGGTCCCACGAGCAGTACTTC. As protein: CASSEGTGSHEQYF.